The 19 T cell receptor beta chains below were found in one sample sequenced in a study of blood T cell repertoires in COVID-19. Only in-frame clones appear in the TCRdb table, and some are missing; sequencing was by immunoSEQ multiplex PCR. In the table there are more than 150,000 clones, under 85% of which are singletons. Sample: peripheral blood. The origin of the receptors is a man aged 60 to 75 with active or convalescent COVID-19.

The CDR3 sequence: CASSPGLAGGGGELFF. The DNA for the CDR3 is TGTGCCAGCAGCCCGGGACTAGCGGGAGGAGGAGGGGAGCTGTTTTTT. The chain is built from TRBV7-8 and TRBJ2-2; 15 positions agree with TRBD2. This CDR3 spans 16 amino acids. Germline V gives CDR1 SGHVS, CDR2 FQNEAQ. With 5 bases clipped from V and 8 bases from J, the junction kept 6 bases outside the gene matches.

This clone was found once. The rearrangement links TRBV6-2 or TRBV6-3 to TRBJ2-2; TRBD1 might be the D (5 bases). The CDR3 consists of 13 residues. Trimming left V 1 base short and J 7 bases short, with 7 bases between. CDR1 is MNHEY and CDR2 is SVGEGT in the germline V gene. The CDR3 sequence: CASSYFQGGELFF. In nucleotides, the CDR3 is TGTGCCAGCAGTTACTTCCAGGGCGGGGAGCTGTTTTTT.

This clone has at least ten counts. This sample includes further DNA sequences coding for the same CDR3. The chain couples TRBV19 to TRBJ2-5; the D gene is possibly TRBD2 (6 bases). Deletions cut 3 bases from V and 5 bases from J, with 10 bases between. CDR1 and CDR2 from the germline V gene are LNHDA and SQIVND (reference sequence). CDR3 length: 13 amino acids. CDR3 DNA: TGTGCCAGTAGTATGACTAGTAGGGAGACCCAGTACTTC. Amino acids: CASSMTSRETQYF.

V and J are TRBV7-2 and TRBJ2-1, with 8 bases fitting TRBD2. Germline V CDR1 and CDR2: SGHTA, FQGNSA. Losses at the gene ends were 1 base for V and 12 bases for J; bases not matched to a gene: 11. This CDR3 is 15 amino acids long. Here the CDR3 reads CASSLDFAGGGGQFF. The CDR3 nucleotides are TGTGCCAGCAGCTTAGATTTTGCGGGGGGCGGTGGGCAGTTCTTC.

The gene calls are TRBV5-8 and TRBJ1-5; the match to TRBD1 covers 7 bases. Germline CDR1 is SGHTS and CDR2 is YDEGEE. Trimming at V came to 4 bases and at J to 1 base, leaving 5 bases not matched to a gene. This CDR3 has 15 residues. The CDR3 here is CASSRTGLSNQPQHF. CDR3 nucleotides: TGTGCCAGCAGCCGGACAGGTCTGAGCAATCAGCCCCAGCATTTT.

V is TRBV9 and J is TRBJ1-1; 8 positions agree with TRBD1. The CDR3 has 16 amino acids. Per the germline V gene, CDR1 is SGDLS and CDR2 is YYNGEE. The ends lost 0 bases at V and 4 bases at J; junction bases unmatched: 8. The CDR3 sequence is CASSVAGQGAGTEAFF. Written as DNA, the CDR3 is TGTGCCAGCAGCGTAGCCGGACAGGGCGCGGGCACTGAAGCTTTCTTT.

This clone has only one observation. The CDR3 DNA is TGCGCCAGCAGCTTAACTAGCGGTCAAGAGACCCAGTACTTC. It encodes CASSLTSGQETQYF. This chain joins TRBV5-1 and TRBJ2-5; TRBD2 agrees at 8 bases. The germline V gene has CDR1 SGHRS and CDR2 YFSETQ. The CDR3 runs 14 residues. With V trimmed by 2 bases and J by 2 bases, 2 bases remained unmatched.

CDR3 sequence reads: CASSFSGVAQETQYF. The DNA of the CDR3 is TGTGCCAGCAGCTTTTCCGGGGTCGCGCAAGAGACCCAGTACTTC. The chain is built from TRBV13 and TRBJ2-5; maybe TRBD2 (5 bases). CDR3 size: 15 residues. Germline lookup yields CDR1 PRHDT and CDR2 FYEKMQ (reference sequence). Deletions cut 3 bases from V and 2 bases from J, with 13 bases between.

The chain uses TRBV27 and TRBJ1-1; D ambiguous. Germline assignment: CDR1 MNHEY and CDR2 SMNVEV (reference sequence). The V end lost 8 bases, the J end lost 0 bases, and 10 bases lay between the germline ends. The CDR3 contains 13 residues. As DNA, the CDR3 is TGTGCCAGCGCCCTGAGGGTGAACACTGAAGCTTTCTTT. Residues: CASALRVNTEAFF.

The genes are TRBV2 and TRBJ1-2, with D possibly TRBD1 on 6 matching bases. The CDR3 sequence is 14 residues long. CDR1 SNHLY and CDR2 FYNNEI come from the germline V gene. Between the trimmed V and J ends, which lost 7 bases and 8 bases, there was a span of 20 bases. The CDR3 coding sequence is TGTGCCAGCACAGAAATTGCCGGGACAAAGGGCTACACCTTC. The encoded protein is CASTEIAGTKGYTF.

The chain is built from TRBV11-2 and TRBJ1-5; D ambiguous. The CDR3 totals 14 residues. CDR1 and CDR2 from the germline V gene are SGHAT and FQNNGV. Trimming removed 1 base from V and 9 bases from J, with 13 bases in between. The CDR3 nucleotides are TGTGCCAGCAGCTTAGGAGGCACCATGGGGCCCCAGCATTTT. Translating it yields CASSLGGTMGPQHF. Full variable domain (remainder filled in from reference TRBV11-2 and TRBJ1-5): EAGVAQSPRYKIIEKRQSVAFWCNPISGHATLYWYQQILGQGPKLLIQFQNNGVVDDSQLPKDRFSAERLKGVDSTLKIQPAKLEDSAVYLCASSLGGTMGPQHFGDGTRLSIL.

This chain's CDR3 is CASSPWGGLAGRGETQYF. The CDR3 DNA is TGTGCCAGCAGCCCATGGGGGGGACTAGCGGGAAGGGGAGAGACCCAGTACTTC. The gene calls are TRBV11-2 and TRBJ2-5; the match to TRBD2 covers 13 bases. CDR3 length: 18 residues. V gave up 5 bases and J gave up 4 bases; unmatched junction bases: 13. Looked up from germline, CDR1 is SGHAT and CDR2 is FQNNGV.

This rearrangement joins TRBV6-2 or TRBV6-3 to TRBJ2-5, with a possible D match to TRBD1 (7 bases). Trimming removed 5 bases from V and 5 bases from J, with 12 bases in between. The CDR3 has 13 residues. The germline gives CDR1 MNHEY, CDR2 SVGEGT. The CDR3 nucleotides read TGTGCCAGCAGTGCACAGGGGAGGGAGACCCAGTACTTC. This codes for CASSAQGRETQYF.

The chain is built from TRBV24-1 and TRBJ1-5; 8 bases are shared with TRBD1. V gave up 2 bases and J gave up 6 bases; unmatched junction bases: 8. This CDR3 has 16 residues. The germline V gene encodes CDR1 KGHDR and CDR2 SFDVKD. Here the CDR3 reads CATSDSRAGGSQPQHF. The CDR3 bases are TGTGCCACCAGTGATTCCAGGGCAGGGGGCAGTCAGCCCCAGCATTTT.

The chain is built from TRBV19 and TRBJ2-7; 9 bases match TRBD2. This CDR3 has 16 amino acids. CDR1 is LNHDA, CDR2 SQIVND, per germline (reference sequence). V lost 5 bases and J lost 3; bases outside the gene matches: 11. Here the CDR3 reads CASSDLTGTSSYEQYF. The CDR3, as DNA: TGTGCCAGTAGTGACTTAACCGGGACTAGCAGCTACGAGCAGTACTTC.

This CDR3 is CSVVYLRPGTSGESAYEQYF. The CDR3 bases are TGCAGCGTGGTCTATCTTAGGCCCGGGACTAGCGGGGAGAGCGCCTACGAGCAGTACTTC. J is TRBJ2-7 and V is TRBV29-1; 13 nucleotides match TRBD2. The CDR3 has 20 amino acids. Germline V gene sequence: CDR1 SQVTM, CDR2 ANQGSEA. With V trimmed by 6 bases and J by 2 bases, 22 bases remained unmatched.

Here the CDR3 reads CASSYGGTASYEQYF. DNA for the CDR3: TGTGCCAGCAGCTACGGCGGGACGGCCTCCTACGAGCAGTACTTC. This chain uses TRBV6-6 with TRBJ2-7, with D perhaps matching TRBD2 (6 bases). V was shortened by 6 bases and J by 0 bases, with 15 bases between the two germline ends. CDR1 and CDR2 from the germline V gene are MNHNY and SVGAGI (reference sequence). This CDR3 comprises 15 residues.

This clone is a singleton in its sample. The chain's CDR3 is CASRDTGMDEKLFF. Here the CDR3 DNA reads TGTGCCAGCAGAGATACAGGGATGGATGAAAAACTGTTTTTT. The chain combines TRBV6-5 with TRBJ1-4, with D possibly being TRBD1 (6 bases). Germline CDR1 and CDR2: MNHEY and SVGAGI. Trimming cost V 6 bases and J 6 bases, with 14 bases left between them. This CDR3 has 14 amino acids.

This chain links TRBV14 with TRBJ2-5, with 10 nucleotides matching TRBD2. This CDR3 has 18 amino acids. Germline-derived CDR1 and CDR2 are SGHDN and FVKESK. J gave up 4 bases and V 1 base, and 12 bases lay outside the gene matches. CDR3 coding DNA: TGTGCCAGCAGCCAAGCCGCCCGGCTAGCGGGAGTTTCAGAGACCCAGTACTTC. This sequence encodes CASSQAARLAGVSETQYF.